This T cell receptor beta chain appears in the sequencing data of a study of beta chain features in type 1 diabetes. Notes on the study in general: Relative to healthy donors, patients appeared to have naive, central memory and Treg TCRB repertoires that were more similar. Shortening of TCRB CDR3s, moderate but significant, appeared in all four CD4+ subsets of Type 1 diabetes patients.

Turning to this clone: Its antigen is unknown.

Expressed TCRB transcripts were sequenced, since all the RNA that had been isolated was reverse transcribed. Sequencing used immunoSEQ multiplex PCR; TCRdb keeps in-frame clones, though not all of them. The repertoire holds tens of thousands of clones, approximately 60% seen once, with around 1.7% in the top ten. Source material: Tregs from blood. The receptor was isolated from a man aged 25-45 years with type 1 diabetes. Some clones in this sample may be carry-over from other donors' samples.

The CDR3 DNA is TGTGCCAGCAGCTCGGGAAGGAGTAACACAGATACGCAGTATTTT. It specifies CASSSGRSNTDTQYF. J is TRBJ2-3 and V is TRBV6-6; D may be TRBD2 (5 bases). The germline CDR1 and CDR2 sequences are MNHNY and SVGAGI (reference sequence). This CDR3 comprises 15 residues. The ends were cut back, 6 bases at V and 2 bases at J, with 15 bases in the middle.